The 25 T cell receptor beta chains listed next were all sequenced from one sample in a study of blood T cell repertoires in COVID-19. Profiling relied on immunoSEQ multiplex PCR, and the TCRdb table lists in-frame clones only, not all of them. The top ten hold roughly 9.4% of the sample, which has a few hundred thousand clones, approximately 87% seen once. Sequencing was performed on PBMCs or T cells enriched from blood (not recorded which). The receptors stem from a woman between 45 and 65 years old who had recovered from COVID-19.

This clone has only a few counts. Other nucleotide sequences from this sample produce the same CDR3. The chain recombines TRBV30 with TRBJ2-5, with D possibly being TRBD2 (5 bases). Germline assignment: CDR1 GTSNPN and CDR2 SVGIG (reference sequence). The germline V and J ends were trimmed by 5 bases and 5 bases, with 9 bases remaining between them. This CDR3 has 11 residues. This chain's CDR3 is CAWGGSETQYF. The CDR3 coding sequence is TGTGCCTGGGGCGGGTCTGAGACCCAGTACTTC.

The rearrangement links TRBV2 to TRBJ2-7, with TRBD2 matching 7 bases. Germline CDR1 is SNHLY and CDR2 is FYNNEI. The ends lost 9 bases at V and 2 bases at J; junction bases unmatched: 7. The CDR3 has 13 residues. The CDR3 sequence: CARAGRTPYEQYF. The CDR3 region has the DNA TGTGCCAGAGCGGGACGGACACCCTACGAGCAGTACTTC.

The chain uses TRBV19 and TRBJ1-5; D might be TRBD1 (6 bases). This CDR3 region has 13 residues. Between the trimmed V and J ends, which lost 7 bases and 4 bases, there was a span of 11 bases. Per the germline V gene, CDR1 is LNHDA and CDR2 is SQIVND (reference sequence). CDR3 residues: CASTPGANQPQHF. DNA for the CDR3: TGTGCCAGTACTCCAGGGGCGAATCAGCCCCAGCATTTT.

The sample holds one count of this clone. The rearrangement uses TRBV18 and TRBJ2-5, with TRBD2 as a possible D gene (6 bases). The length of the CDR3 is 14 residues. Germline V gene data show CDR1 as KGHSH and CDR2 as LQKENI. V lost 3 bases, J lost 1 base, and 9 bases lay in between. The CDR3 region has the DNA TGTGCCAGCTCACCGGGGGGAGCCCAAGAGACCCAGTACTTC. It specifies CASSPGGAQETQYF.

This chain connects TRBV6-5 to TRBJ1-4, with 7 bases fitting TRBD1. The CDR3 is 15 amino acids. V shed 5 bases, J shed 8 bases, and the junction held 11 bases outside the gene matches. The germline gives CDR1 MNHEY, CDR2 SVGAGI. The CDR3 sequence is CASSPPDRFGEKLFF. The DNA for the CDR3 is TGTGCCAGCAGTCCTCCGGACAGGTTTGGCGAAAAACTGTTTTTT.

The chain carries TRBV11-2 and TRBJ2-1; TRBD2 aligns across 8 bases. The CDR3 length is 13 residues. The germline gives CDR1 SGHAT, CDR2 FQNNGV. V lost 5 bases to trimming and J lost 9 bases; unmatched junction nucleotides: 6. The CDR3 DNA is TGTGCCAGCAGCCTCGGGGGGGTTGCTGAGCAGTTCTTC. Its protein product is CASSLGGVAEQFF.

The chain has TRBV14 and TRBJ2-6; 9 nucleotides match TRBD1. The CDR3 runs 18 residues. Germline values: CDR1 SGHDN, CDR2 FVKESK. Unmatched junction bases numbered 5, after V lost 0 bases and J lost 2 bases. The CDR3 nucleotides read TGTGCCAGCAGCCAAGACCCCCGACAGGGGGCTGGGGCCAACGTCCTGACTTTC. Translated: CASSQDPRQGAGANVLTF.

The chain recombines TRBV7-9 with TRBJ2-1, with TRBD2 as a possible D gene (7 bases). V was clipped by 5 bases and J by 9 bases, with 23 bases between them. There are 16 residues in the CDR3. The germline CDR1 and CDR2 sequences are SEHNR and FQNEAQ (reference sequence). The CDR3 loop is CASSNNVGGVFVEQFF. The CDR3 DNA is TGTGCCAGCAGCAACAATGTAGGGGGGGTGTTTGTTGAGCAGTTCTTC.

The chain has TRBV3-1 (or the pseudogene TRBV3-2) and TRBJ1-2; D possibly corresponds to TRBD1 (6 bases). Trimming left V 5 bases short and J 7 bases short, with 14 bases between. Germline CDR1 LGHDT, CDR2 YNNKEL (reference sequence). There are 13 residues in the CDR3. In DNA, the CDR3 is TGTGCCAGCAGCTTGAGTAGGGGGGGTGGCTACACCTTC. Translated: CASSLSRGGGYTF.

This clone was counted a few times. This chain links TRBV30 with TRBJ2-3; the match to TRBD1 covers 10 bases. The germline CDR1 and CDR2 sequences are GTSNPN and SVGIG (reference sequence). The CDR3 covers 17 residues. Trimming took 0 bases from V and 0 from J; bases not matched to a gene: 6. The CDR3 reads CAWSVGQGGPSTDTQYF. The CDR3 nucleotides read TGTGCCTGGAGTGTTGGACAGGGGGGTCCTAGCACAGATACGCAGTATTTT.

The chain joins TRBV4-3 to TRBJ2-3; 8 bases map to TRBD2. This CDR3 is built from 17 residues. V shed 0 bases and J 6 bases; nucleotides not matched to a gene: 11. Germline V gives CDR1 LGHNA, CDR2 YSLEER. The CDR3 loop is CASSQDLGGLAGDTQYF. The CDR3 nucleotides are TGCGCCAGCAGCCAAGATCTGGGTGGCCTAGCGGGCGATACGCAGTATTTT.

V and J are TRBV27 and TRBJ2-3, with 8 bases fitting TRBD1. This CDR3 spans 15 amino acids. V lost 5 bases and J lost 5; bases outside the gene matches: 9. In germline, CDR1 is MNHEY, CDR2 SMNVEV (reference sequence). The CDR3 DNA follows: TGTGCCAGCAGTCGGACAGGGAAATTGTTAGATACGCAGTATTTT. As protein: CASSRTGKLLDTQYF.

This chain links TRBV6-2 or TRBV6-3 with TRBJ1-5; TRBD1 aligns across 9 bases. The CDR3 runs 16 residues. Trimming cost V 5 bases and J 9 bases; bases outside gene matches: 14. The germline CDR1 and CDR2 sequences are MNHEY and SVGEGT. CDR3 sequence (DNA): TGTGCCAGCAGTACGTCCCGGGACAGGGACCGGCGGCCCCAGCATTTT. Residues: CASSTSRDRDRRPQHF.

The rearrangement joins TRBV6-2 or TRBV6-3 to TRBJ2-7; 8 bases fit TRBD2. The germline gives CDR1 MNHEY, CDR2 SVGEGT. The CDR3 consists of 15 residues. V lost 6 bases and J lost 0; bases outside the gene matches: 7. As DNA, the CDR3 is TGTGCCAGCAGCCAAAGCGGGGGTAACTCCTACGAGCAGTACTTC. It specifies CASSQSGGNSYEQYF.

This clone was recorded once. This chain joins TRBV11-1 and TRBJ2-5, with unresolved D. Germline loops: CDR1 SGHAT, CDR2 FQDESV (reference sequence). The length of the CDR3 is 15 residues. The ends were cut back, 3 bases at V and 0 bases at J, with 11 bases in the middle. The CDR3 is CASSFSSLYQETQYF. The CDR3 region has the DNA TGTGCCAGCAGCTTTTCGTCCTTGTACCAAGAGACCCAGTACTTC.

The chain links TRBV7-9 to TRBJ1-1, with D perhaps matching TRBD1 (5 bases). Germline CDR1 reads SEHNR; CDR2 reads FQNEAQ (reference sequence). Trimming pared 4 bases from V and 4 bases from J, leaving 13 bases between. This CDR3 comprises 14 residues. In DNA, the CDR3 is TGTGCCAGCAGCTCCAGGGTTCCCCTCACTGAAGCTTTCTTT. Translation gives CASSSRVPLTEAFF.

The V and J genes are TRBV18 and TRBJ1-5; D is perhaps TRBD1 (5 bases). CDR3 length: 14 residues. CDR1 is KGHSH, CDR2 LQKENI, per germline. The V and J ends lost 5 bases and 9 bases respectively, with 17 bases between them. In DNA form, the CDR3 reads TGTGCCAGCTCAGGGACTGGGGTAGAAGGGCCCCAGCATTTT. Its protein is CASSGTGVEGPQHF.

The CDR3 loop is CASSPGGLETQYF. The CDR3 region has the DNA TGTGCCAGCAGTCCCGGAGGGTTGGAGACCCAGTACTTC. The chain uses TRBV25-1 and TRBJ2-5; weak D call: TRBD2 (6 bases). The CDR3 totals 13 residues. Germline V gives CDR1 MGHDK, CDR2 SYGVNS. Trimming stripped 5 bases from V and 5 bases from J, with 12 bases between. The variable domain in full, completed from reference TRBV25-1 and TRBJ2-5, reads EADIYQTPRYLVIGTGKKITLECSQTMGHDKMYWYQQDPGMELHLIHYSYGVNSTEKGDLSSESTVSRIRTEHFPLTLESARPSHTSQYLCASSPGGLETQYFGPGTRLLVL.

This clone was detected only once. The V gene is TRBV7-6, the J gene TRBJ2-1, with D hard to call. Trimming left V 5 bases short and J 8 bases short, with 10 bases between. Germline V gene data show CDR1 as SGHVS and CDR2 as FNYEAQ. This CDR3 contains 12 residues. The CDR3, as DNA: TGTGCCAGCAGCCACCGCACTGATGAGCAGTTCTTC. Its protein is CASSHRTDEQFF.

The genes are TRBV4-2 and TRBJ2-1, with 8 bases matching TRBD2. The CDR3 totals 13 residues. Germline CDR1 LGHNA, CDR2 YNFKEQ. The junction had 9 bases not matched to a gene; V was cut back by 9 bases and J by 8 bases. The chain's CDR3 is CASRTPGRDEQFF. CDR3 DNA sequence: TGTGCCAGTCGGACCCCCGGGAGGGATGAGCAGTTCTTC.

The chain uses TRBV30 and TRBJ2-4; D is ambiguous. V was cut by 5 bases and J by 9 bases, with 11 bases left in between. The CDR3 sequence is 11 residues long. Germline CDR1 and CDR2: GTSNPN and SVGIG (reference sequence). The CDR3 protein is CAWVLRSIQYF. Written as DNA, the CDR3 is TGTGCCTGGGTATTGAGGAGCATTCAGTACTTC.

There are a few counts of this clone. As DNA, the CDR3 is TGTGCCACCTCCCGGACAGTCCACACTGAAGCTTTCTTT. Its protein product is CATSRTVHTEAFF. The genes are TRBV6-5 and TRBJ1-1; a possible D gene is TRBD1 (6 bases). The CDR3 runs 13 residues. V lost 10 bases and J 3 bases, leaving 15 bases between the germline ends. The germline V gene encodes CDR1 MNHEY and CDR2 SVGAGI.

This clone was detected once. CDR3 DNA sequence: TGTGCCAGCAGCTTGAGCGGGGGCCCCTACGAGCAGTACTTC. The encoded protein is CASSLSGGPYEQYF. The chain links TRBV7-9 to TRBJ2-7, with 8 positions matching TRBD2. The J segment lost 2 bases and the V segment lost 3 bases, leaving 3 bases of the junction unmatched. CDR3 length: 14 residues. Germline values: CDR1 SEHNR, CDR2 FQNEAQ (reference sequence).

The rearrangement joins TRBV5-1 to TRBJ2-1, with 7 bases identical to TRBD2. Germline V gives CDR1 SGHRS, CDR2 YFSETQ. The junction had 3 bases not matched to a gene; V was cut back by 0 bases and J by 3 bases. The CDR3 covers 15 residues. This CDR3 reads CASSLDGGSYNEQFF. In DNA form, the CDR3 reads TGCGCCAGCAGCTTGGACGGGGGGAGCTACAATGAGCAGTTCTTC.

As concerns this clone: The junction shows a germline mismatch at one end, possibly a read error. V is TRBV19 and J is TRBJ1-1; no reliable D call. The CDR3 has 16 residues. CDR1 is LNHDA and CDR2 is SQIVND in the germline V gene (reference sequence). The DNA of the CDR3 is TGTGCCAGTAGTATACAACTAACCCGAAGGAACGCTGAAGCTTTCTTT. This translates into CASSIQLTRRNAEAFF.